One TCR beta chain is described in this entry. The sample comes from a study of blood T cell repertoires in COVID-19. In the study overall: Researchers got acute and convalescent COVID-19 samples from the United States, Italy and Spain. The cDNA or gDNA used as material had been derived from T cells, B-cell-depleted T cells, or PBMCs.

Methods used by the authors: By means of reference gene primer amplification, nucleated cell counts were estimated. Data came from immunoSEQ multiplex PCR; TCRdb stores just in-frame clones and leaves some out. V, J and clone size were drawn from that table, and D and trimming were deduced from the DNA. The data hold 110,000 to 150,000 clones, with around 77% observed a single time. The CDR3 is made up of 17 amino acids. Germline CDR1 and CDR2: SEHNR and FQNEAQ (reference sequence). J lost 6 bases, V lost 4 bases, and 8 bases had no gene match. The chain links TRBV7-9 to TRBJ2-2; 13 nucleotides match TRBD2. Source material: peripheral blood. This TCR was sampled from a man aged 45 to 65 with active or convalescent COVID-19. CDR3 amino acids: CASSSSGTSGISGELFF. The CDR3 region has the DNA TGTGCCAGCAGCTCATCCGGGACTAGCGGGATATCCGGGGAGCTGTTTTTT.